Listed below are T cell receptor beta chains from one sample, sequenced in a study of shared clonotypes between healthy human individuals. TCRdb's copy holds only in-frame clones and misses some; the assay was immunoSEQ multiplex PCR. This repertoire shows roughly 660,000 clones, 80% to 95% found once; its top ten account for 34%. The sequencing input was memory CD8+ T cells from PBMCs. These receptors all come from a man aged 18 to 29 in good health. Some clones in this sample may be carry-over from other donors' samples. Both conserved end residues are part of each CDR3. Each record gives: V gene, J gene, D gene, CDR3 length, clone size, CDR3 DNA, CDR3 protein. The D gene is left open where the match is weak. The size of a clone is reported for some rows only, either as once, few or many, or as a class for expanded clones.

V gene: TRBV2; J gene: TRBJ2-3; D gene: TRBD2; CDR3 length: 13; clone size: .; CDR3 DNA: TGTGCCACTCTAGCGGGAAGCACAGATACGCAGTATTTT; CDR3 protein: CATLAGSTDTQYF
V gene: TRBV7-6; J gene: TRBJ2-2; D gene: .; CDR3 length: 15; clone size: .; CDR3 DNA: TGTGCCAGCAGCTTAGCCAGCCCGAACACCGGGGAGCTGTTTTTT; CDR3 protein: CASSLASPNTGELFF
V gene: TRBV2; J gene: TRBJ2-3; D gene: .; CDR3 length: 17; clone size: .; CDR3 DNA: TGTGCCAGCAGTGAGGGCCCCGGAGGGGCCGGCACAGATACGCAGTATTTT; CDR3 protein: CASSEGPGGAGTDTQYF
V gene: TRBV10-3; J gene: TRBJ2-1; D gene: TRBD2; CDR3 length: 15; clone size: .; CDR3 DNA: TGTGCCATCAGTGACCCGGGACTAGTATTCAATGAGCAGTTCTTC; CDR3 protein: CAISDPGLVFNEQFF
V gene: TRBV9; J gene: TRBJ2-1; D gene: .; CDR3 length: 14; clone size: .; CDR3 DNA: TGTGCCAGCAACCGGGACTCCCCCTACAATGAGCAGTTCTTC; CDR3 protein: CASNRDSPYNEQFF
V gene: TRBV4-1; J gene: TRBJ2-7; D gene: .; CDR3 length: 17; clone size: once; CDR3 DNA: TGCGCCAGCAGCCAAGTGGGTGCCGGGAGAGGTATGTACGAGCAGTACTTC; CDR3 protein: CASSQVGAGRGMYEQYF
V gene: TRBV10-1; J gene: TRBJ1-4; D gene: .; CDR3 length: 12; clone size: .; CDR3 DNA: TGCGCCAGGGGGGGTCCCAATGAAAAACTGTTTTTT; CDR3 protein: CARGGPNEKLFF
V gene: TRBV29-1; J gene: TRBJ2-1; D gene: TRBD1; CDR3 length: 15; clone size: .; CDR3 DNA: TGCAGCGTCAGACAGGGCAGGCGTACCTACAATGAGCAGTTCTTC; CDR3 protein: CSVRQGRRTYNEQFF
V gene: TRBV5-1; J gene: TRBJ2-1; D gene: TRBD2; CDR3 length: 19; clone size: .; CDR3 DNA: TGCGCCAGCAGCTCTAGACTAGCGCTTGTTTCGAGCTCCTACAATGAGCAGTTCTTC; CDR3 protein: CASSSRLALVSSSYNEQFF
V gene: TRBV5-6; J gene: TRBJ1-1; D gene: .; CDR3 length: 12; clone size: .; CDR3 DNA: TGTGCCAGCAGCCCGGGGGGGACTGAAGCTTTCTTT; CDR3 protein: CASSPGGTEAFF
V gene: TRBV4-1; J gene: TRBJ2-5; D gene: .; CDR3 length: 15; clone size: once; CDR3 DNA: TGCGCCAGCAGCCGACGGGGGAGAGACCAAGAGACCCAGTACTTC; CDR3 protein: CASSRRGRDQETQYF
V gene: TRBV27; J gene: TRBJ2-1; D gene: .; CDR3 length: 15; clone size: .; CDR3 DNA: TGTGCCAGCACCCCCCAGGTTGGGGCCTACAATGAGCAGTTCTTC; CDR3 protein: CASTPQVGAYNEQFF
V gene: TRBV27; J gene: TRBJ2-7; D gene: .; CDR3 length: 13; clone size: .; CDR3 DNA: TGTGCCAGCAGTTCCAATCTTGGACATAAGCAGTACTTC; CDR3 protein: CASSSNLGHKQYF
V gene: TRBV9; J gene: TRBJ2-7; D gene: .; CDR3 length: 14; clone size: .; CDR3 DNA: TGTGCCAGCAGCGTAGGTTTCGGCCCCTACGAGCAGTACTTC; CDR3 protein: CASSVGFGPYEQYF
V gene: TRBV9; J gene: TRBJ1-2; D gene: TRBD1; CDR3 length: 16; clone size: few; CDR3 DNA: TGTGCCAGCAGCGTATCAGACAGGGACGTTAACTATGGCTACACCTTC; CDR3 protein: CASSVSDRDVNYGYTF
V gene: TRBV10-3; J gene: TRBJ2-1; D gene: .; CDR3 length: 15; clone size: .; CDR3 DNA: TGTGCCATCAAGACGGGAGCGCCCAGGGACAATGAGCAGTTCTTC; CDR3 protein: CAIKTGAPRDNEQFF
V gene: TRBV9; J gene: TRBJ2-3; D gene: TRBD2; CDR3 length: 17; clone size: .; CDR3 DNA: TGTGCCAGCAGCGTAGCCCCCCGACTAGCGGGAGGAGATACGCAGTATTTT; CDR3 protein: CASSVAPRLAGGDTQYF
V gene: TRBV2; J gene: TRBJ2-7; D gene: .; CDR3 length: 14; clone size: .; CDR3 DNA: TGTGCCAGCAGTGCGTCAGGGGACGACTACGAGCAGTACTTC; CDR3 protein: CASSASGDDYEQYF
V gene: TRBV5-5; J gene: TRBJ2-3; D gene: .; CDR3 length: 15; clone size: .; CDR3 DNA: TGTGCCAGCAGCTTGGACTGGAGTTTCACAGATACGCAGTATTTT; CDR3 protein: CASSLDWSFTDTQYF
V gene: TRBV7-9; J gene: TRBJ1-1; D gene: .; CDR3 length: 14; clone size: .; CDR3 DNA: TGTGCCAGCAGCTTAGTAGGGGTCGTCACTGAAGCTTTCTTT; CDR3 protein: CASSLVGVVTEAFF
V gene: TRBV27; J gene: TRBJ1-5; D gene: TRBD1; CDR3 length: 14; clone size: few; CDR3 DNA: TGTGCCAGCAGTTTAGGGACAGGGGGTCAGCCCCAGCATTTT; CDR3 protein: CASSLGTGGQPQHF
V gene: TRBV5-1; J gene: TRBJ2-2; D gene: .; CDR3 length: 13; clone size: few; CDR3 DNA: TGCGCCAGCAGAACAGCATACACCGGGGAGCTGTTTTTT; CDR3 protein: CASRTAYTGELFF
V gene: TRBV2; J gene: TRBJ2-7; D gene: .; CDR3 length: 15; clone size: .; CDR3 DNA: TGTGCCAGCAGTAGAGGAGGACGGCTCACCTACGAGCAGTACTTC; CDR3 protein: CASSRGGRLTYEQYF
V gene: TRBV7-9; J gene: TRBJ2-7; D gene: .; CDR3 length: 16; clone size: .; CDR3 DNA: TGTGCCAGCAGCCCAGCGGCTGGGGGGACAATCTACGAGCAGTACTTC; CDR3 protein: CASSPAAGGTIYEQYF
V gene: TRBV11-2; J gene: TRBJ1-1; D gene: TRBD1; CDR3 length: 14; clone size: once; CDR3 DNA: TGTGCCAGCAGCTTAGGAAACAGGGGCACTGAAGCTTTCTTT; CDR3 protein: CASSLGNRGTEAFF
V gene: TRBV6-5; J gene: TRBJ1-1; D gene: .; CDR3 length: 12; clone size: .; CDR3 DNA: TGTGCCAGCAGCCTTTACGGCGACGAAGCTTTCTTT; CDR3 protein: CASSLYGDEAFF
V gene: TRBV6-5; J gene: TRBJ2-7; D gene: TRBD1; CDR3 length: 14; clone size: .; CDR3 DNA: TGTGCCAGCAGTTACTCCCGGACAGGCTACGAGCAGTACTTC; CDR3 protein: CASSYSRTGYEQYF
V gene: TRBV28; J gene: TRBJ2-7; D gene: .; CDR3 length: 16; clone size: .; CDR3 DNA: TGTGCCAGCACCGTCTCCCCAAATCCAACGGCCTACGAGCAGTACTTC; CDR3 protein: CASTVSPNPTAYEQYF
V gene: TRBV6-6; J gene: TRBJ2-3; D gene: TRBD2; CDR3 length: 15; clone size: once; CDR3 DNA: TGTGCCTCCGCCATGGGGCTAGCGGGAGCCGATACGCAGTATTTT; CDR3 protein: CASAMGLAGADTQYF
V gene: TRBV4-1; J gene: TRBJ1-1; D gene: .; CDR3 length: 18; clone size: .; CDR3 DNA: TGCGCCAGCAGCCAAGCGATAGTGAGGGGCGCTCGGAACACTGAAGCTTTCTTT; CDR3 protein: CASSQAIVRGARNTEAFF
V gene: TRBV6-1; J gene: TRBJ1-1; D gene: .; CDR3 length: 14; clone size: .; CDR3 DNA: TGTGCCAGCAGTGAAACCGGCCTGAACACTGAAGCTTTCTTT; CDR3 protein: CASSETGLNTEAFF
V gene: TRBV27; J gene: TRBJ2-7; D gene: TRBD2; CDR3 length: 21; clone size: .; CDR3 DNA: TGTGCCAGCAGTTTACAGGGTCCCGTCGGGACTAGCGGGAGGGCCGGCTACGAGCAGTACTTC; CDR3 protein: CASSLQGPVGTSGRAGYEQYF
V gene: TRBV29-1; J gene: TRBJ2-7; D gene: TRBD1; CDR3 length: 11; clone size: .; CDR3 DNA: TGCAGCGTTGAACAGGGGGCCGAGCAGTACTTC; CDR3 protein: CSVEQGAEQYF
V gene: TRBV4-2; J gene: TRBJ2-1; D gene: TRBD2; CDR3 length: 17; clone size: .; CDR3 DNA: TGTGCCAGCAGCCCCCTCATAATGACTAGCGGGAGTGGTGAGCAGTTCTTC; CDR3 protein: CASSPLIMTSGSGEQFF
V gene: TRBV5-4; J gene: TRBJ2-7; D gene: .; CDR3 length: 15; clone size: .; CDR3 DNA: TGTGCCAGCAGCAGACTGGGACCCCAGGGCTACGAGCAGTACTTC; CDR3 protein: CASSRLGPQGYEQYF
V gene: TRBV27; J gene: TRBJ2-7; D gene: .; CDR3 length: 14; clone size: .; CDR3 DNA: TGTGCCAGCAGTGCTCCCGGGGGCCTCTACGAGCAGTACTTC; CDR3 protein: CASSAPGGLYEQYF
V gene: TRBV4-3; J gene: TRBJ2-3; D gene: .; CDR3 length: 15; clone size: .; CDR3 DNA: TGCGCCAGCAGCCAGGAAGTCGGGCTGGTAGATACGCAGTATTTT; CDR3 protein: CASSQEVGLVDTQYF
V gene: TRBV13; J gene: TRBJ2-2; D gene: TRBD2; CDR3 length: 16; clone size: .; CDR3 DNA: TGTGCCAGCAGCATTTTGGGGACTAGCGGCACCGGGGAGCTGTTTTTT; CDR3 protein: CASSILGTSGTGELFF
V gene: TRBV14; J gene: TRBJ1-1; D gene: .; CDR3 length: 15; clone size: few; CDR3 DNA: TGTGCCAGCAGCCCTCGTATAGGGTGGAACACTGAAGCTTTCTTT; CDR3 protein: CASSPRIGWNTEAFF
V gene: TRBV28; J gene: TRBJ2-7; D gene: TRBD1; CDR3 length: 13; clone size: .; CDR3 DNA: TGTGTCGCGGGGGACAGGGCCTCCTACGAGCAGTACTTC; CDR3 protein: CVAGDRASYEQYF
V gene: TRBV7-6; J gene: TRBJ2-3; D gene: TRBD2; CDR3 length: 16; clone size: .; CDR3 DNA: TGTGCCAGCAGCCCGTCACTAGCGGGAGGGGCAGATACGCAGTATTTT; CDR3 protein: CASSPSLAGGADTQYF
V gene: TRBV5-1; J gene: TRBJ2-2; D gene: .; CDR3 length: 15; clone size: .; CDR3 DNA: TGCGCCAGCAGCTTGGCGGAGGACAACACCGGGGAGCTGTTTTTT; CDR3 protein: CASSLAEDNTGELFF
V gene: TRBV27; J gene: TRBJ2-7; D gene: TRBD1; CDR3 length: 19; clone size: .; CDR3 DNA: TGTGCCAGCTGGGGGCTCCCTCGACAGGGGGGAGAGGGTGCCTACGAGCAGTACTTC; CDR3 protein: CASWGLPRQGGEGAYEQYF
V gene: TRBV7-9; J gene: TRBJ1-2; D gene: .; CDR3 length: 13; clone size: .; CDR3 DNA: TGTGCCAGCAGCCCAGCTTTATACTATGGCTACACCTTC; CDR3 protein: CASSPALYYGYTF
V gene: TRBV6-5; J gene: TRBJ2-1; D gene: TRBD2; CDR3 length: 16; clone size: .; CDR3 DNA: TGTGCCAGCAGTTACTCCCTAGCGGGGTCGACGGATGAGCAGTTCTTC; CDR3 protein: CASSYSLAGSTDEQFF
V gene: TRBV7-8; J gene: TRBJ1-5; D gene: .; CDR3 length: 13; clone size: .; CDR3 DNA: TGTGCCAGCAGCGGGGAGTTCAATCAGCCCCAGCATTTT; CDR3 protein: CASSGEFNQPQHF
V gene: TRBV27; J gene: TRBJ2-7; D gene: .; CDR3 length: 16; clone size: .; CDR3 DNA: TGTGCCAGCAGTTTATCTTATGGGACGGGCAACTACGAGCAGTACTTC; CDR3 protein: CASSLSYGTGNYEQYF
V gene: TRBV7-9; J gene: TRBJ2-7; D gene: .; CDR3 length: 17; clone size: .; CDR3 DNA: TGTGCCAGCAGCTTAGATCGCTATCCTAGTCGTTGGTACGAGCAGTACTTC; CDR3 protein: CASSLDRYPSRWYEQYF
V gene: TRBV15; J gene: TRBJ2-4; D gene: .; CDR3 length: 18; clone size: .; CDR3 DNA: TGTGCCACCAGCAGAGGAACCCGGACGGCTCTAGCCAAAAACATTCAGTACTTC; CDR3 protein: CATSRGTRTALAKNIQYF
V gene: TRBV5-1; J gene: TRBJ2-7; D gene: TRBD2; CDR3 length: 17; clone size: .; CDR3 DNA: TGCGCCAGCAGCTTGGCCAGTAGGGAGGGCTCCGTCTACGAGCAGTACTTC; CDR3 protein: CASSLASREGSVYEQYF
V gene: TRBV6-6; J gene: TRBJ2-1; D gene: TRBD2; CDR3 length: 16; clone size: .; CDR3 DNA: TGTGCCAGCAGTTACTCGAGCGGGAGAATCGATGGTGAGCAGTTCTTC; CDR3 protein: CASSYSSGRIDGEQFF
V gene: TRBV9; J gene: TRBJ2-1; D gene: .; CDR3 length: 16; clone size: .; CDR3 DNA: TGTGCCAGCAGCGACTCTGTGGCTACTGATTACAATGAGCAGTTCTTC; CDR3 protein: CASSDSVATDYNEQFF
V gene: TRBV15; J gene: TRBJ2-3; D gene: .; CDR3 length: 16; clone size: .; CDR3 DNA: TGTGCCACCAGCAGAGATGCGGGGACAGAATCAGATACGCAGTATTTT; CDR3 protein: CATSRDAGTESDTQYF
V gene: TRBV11-3; J gene: TRBJ2-1; D gene: TRBD1; CDR3 length: 15; clone size: .; CDR3 DNA: TGTGCCAGCAGCCCCTCCGGGACAGGGGGGAATGAGCAGTTCTTC; CDR3 protein: CASSPSGTGGNEQFF
V gene: TRBV6-5; J gene: TRBJ1-1; D gene: .; CDR3 length: 11; clone size: medium-sized; CDR3 DNA: TGTGCCAGCGAATTCGGCACTGAAGCTTTCTTT; CDR3 protein: CASEFGTEAFF